This TCR beta chain is from a study of blood T cell repertoires in COVID-19 (dated by TCRdb to 2018 to 2020). With respect to the entire study: Samples covering the acute and convalescent phases of COVID-19 were provided by collaborators in the United States, Italy and Spain. The sample metadata nearly always contained a de-identified subject ID, COVID-19 status, age in years and sex. Samples were obtained from the ongoing ImmuneRACE study (first 160 participants) and from roughly 1,300 subjects provided by 6 global collaborators. The prospective study material was composed of cDNA or gDNA derived from T cells, B-cell-depleted T cells, or PBMCs. Deeply sampled blood TCRbeta repertoires from subjects exposed to, actively infected with, or recovered from COVID-19 were included in the dataset. The repertoires were released in a freely available public database meant as a resource for research on the immune response to SARS-CoV-2. Where available, HLA class I and class II types were obtained from metadata supplied by the sample provider rather than from assay-based typing.

About this clone itself: No cognate antigen has been identified for it. One base away there is no much larger clone; base qualities are not given.

The immunoSEQ Assay, a bias-controlled multiplex PCR, was used to amplify TCRbeta CDR3 regions from genomic DNA. In the authors' own workflow: Within the assay, amplification of reference gene primers was used to estimate how many nucleated cells each sample contained. To quantify the absolute abundance of each unique TCRbeta CDR3 rearrangement, sequence reads were collapsed and filtered. Productive Simpson clonality was computed per sample as the square root of Simpson's diversity index over productive rearrangements. TCRdb mirrors the immuneACCESS table, restricted to in-frame sequences. Some clones are absent from its copies; in checked studies, under half trace to an unresolved V gene, and the reason for the others is unknown. V, J and clone size are those of that table, while D and trimming were read from the DNA. This sample comprises approximately 25,000 clones, 75% to 85% of them detected only once. Roughly 16% of the sample goes to the ten largest clones.

Whole blood was collected in K2EDTA tubes by collaborating institutions according to the institutions' own protocols. For TCRbeta analysis, collaborators shipped samples as frozen whole blood, isolated PBMCs, or DNA extracted from either of those sample types. The junction shows trimming of 6 bases on V and 4 bases on J, and the gene matches do not reach 4 bases of it. The CDR3 contains 13 residues, cysteine and phenylalanine counted. Only CDR3 DNA remains: 39 bases, in frame from the first base. Reading the germline V gene gives CDR1 SNHLY and CDR2 FYNNEI. Results the study describes overall, beyond this receptor: Clinical and demographic metadata were provided uncurated, with the amount varying by source and participant.

This receptor chain uses TRBV2 and TRBJ1-2; 8 bases in between match TRBD1. Sequencing was done on a sample of peripheral blood. This TCR was sampled from an elderly man with active or convalescent COVID-19. Read as DNA, the sequence is TGTGCCAGCAGCCTAGGACAGGGCTATGGCTACACCTTC. It translates to CASSLGQGYGYTF.